This TCR beta chain was observed in a study of blood T cell repertoires in COVID-19 (dated by TCRdb to 2018 to 2021). With regard to the full study: Samples from collaborators originated in the United States, Italy and Spain and spanned both the acute and convalescent phases of COVID-19. The prospective study material was composed of cDNA or gDNA derived from T cells, B-cell-depleted T cells, or PBMCs. Subjects who had been exposed to COVID-19, were actively infected with it, or had recovered from it provided the deeply sampled blood TCRbeta repertoires that made up the dataset. The repertoires were released in a freely available public database meant as a resource for research on the immune response to SARS-CoV-2. Samples came from the ongoing ImmuneRACE study (first 160 participants) plus 1,254 subjects from 6 global collaborators. A de-identified subject ID, COVID-19 status, age in years and sex were almost always included in the sample metadata. HLA class I and class II types, where available, came from metadata supplied by the sample provider rather than from assay-based typing. Results and caveats for the whole study, not just this receptor: The amount of clinical and demographic metadata varied by source and participant and was provided uncurated.

A word on this clone: No cognate antigen has been identified for it. Base qualities were left out, and no much larger clone turns up one base away.

Each collaborating institution followed its own protocols to collect whole blood in K2EDTA tubes. For TCRbeta analysis, collaborators shipped samples as frozen whole blood, isolated PBMCs, or DNA extracted from either of those sample types. The immunoSEQ Assay, a bias-controlled multiplex PCR, was used to amplify TCRbeta CDR3 regions from genomic DNA. Concerning the study's data processing: The number of nucleated cells in each sample was estimated by amplification of reference gene primers within the assay. To quantify the absolute abundance of each unique TCRbeta CDR3 rearrangement, sequence reads were collapsed and filtered. For each sample, productive Simpson clonality was calculated as the square root of Simpson's diversity index over productive rearrangements. TCRdb took this table from immuneACCESS and kept in-frame rearrangements with V and J called. Such tables lack part of the clones; where checked against another copy, unresolved V genes explain under half of the gap, and the rest is unexplained. For V, J and clone size, that table is used; D and trimming come from the DNA. This sample is represented by over 100,000 clones; approximately 90% of them were singletons. Of the sample, 1.1% is held by the ten largest clones.

V and J lose 6 bases and 6 bases, and a span of 12 bases separates them. The germline V gene (reference sequence) sets CDR1 to MNHNY and CDR2 to SVGAGI. The CDR3 starts with the cysteine, ends with the phenylalanine, and has 12 residues. The entry retains the CDR3 DNA only, 36 bases that are in frame from base 1. The V gene is TRBV6-6 and the J gene is TRBJ2-7; TRBD1 is possibly the D segment (6 matching bases). Sequenced input: peripheral blood. This TCR was recovered from a human donor in a cohort sampled during active COVID-19. The DNA reads TGTGCCAGCAGCCCAGACAGGAGCGAGCAGTACTTC. The resulting protein is CASSPDRSEQYF.